This T cell receptor beta chain was recovered during a study of cytomegalovirus exposure and HLA in healthy donors (dated by TCRdb to between 2016 and 2019). With regard to the full study: In an earlier analysis of some 610 of the donors, about 260 Gb of sequence data and some 100 million unique TCR beta sequences from about 190 million T cells were reported. An early release that covered roughly 600 HLA-typed donors contained around 300 gigabases of sequencing data and around 80 million unique TCR sequences. Of the 300 to 450 genotyped donors, approximately 83% fell in the genetic ancestry cluster associated with self-reported Caucasian donors. The aim of the study was to test whether cataloging public T cell receptors could identify signatures of past pathogen exposure. Using immunosequencing, the study profiled T cell repertoires from 500 to 800 subjects and related those repertoires to cytomegalovirus serostatus. Besides the first cohort of 500 to 700 subjects, a separate validation cohort made up of 120 different subjects was used. To predict cytomegalovirus infection status, the study brought together high-throughput TCR immunosequencing, statistical association of individual TCRs with disease status, and machine learning. A later analysis re-examined previously published TCR beta repertoires from more than 550 donors and added high-resolution HLA genotyping to investigate patterns of TCR occurrence. In the later analysis, no new phenotypic data were used to find candidate immune exposures; instead, reliance was placed on TCR beta sequences and their occurrence across donors. In an earlier analysis of roughly 580 of the donors, high-throughput TCR beta sequencing was used to judge whether each TCR beta V gene segment behaved as functional or pseudogenic. Alongside the repertoire data, information on donor age, sex, ethnicity and CMV serostatus was compiled. A later genetic analysis used genome-wide SNP genotypes for about 60% of the roughly 700 donors, treating that subset as a discovery cohort. Every repertoire in the discovery cohort had been generated on one and the same sequencing platform. HLA typing covered class I and class II loci at four-digit resolution. Typing coverage varied by locus: about 620-640 donors for A, B, C, DRB1 and DQB1; roughly 500 for DQA1; more than 600 for DPA1; 450 to 480 for DPB1. A few DR-DQ haplotypes were treated as single units for association and clustering because of strong linkage in the cohort. Among some 400 genotyped donors of the cohort, an average of roughly 230,000 unique TCR beta nucleotide sequences was sequenced per donor, of which about 19% were non-productive.

The library came from the immunoSEQ multiplex PCR assay. A mixture of 60 forward primers for TCR Vbeta segments and 13 reverse primers for TCR Jbeta segments was used in the multiplex PCR. A multiplex PCR assay on genomic DNA amplified the CDR3 region of rearranged TCR beta genes. Amplified TCR beta libraries were sequenced as 87-base-pair reads on the Illumina HiSeq System. The original pipeline was this. A later analysis counted tens of millions of unique TCR beta chains across the 670 or so repertoires, and around 12 million of these chains were shared by at least two donors. To remove PCR and sequencing errors, raw reads were error-corrected and collapsed into unique sequences using a nearest-neighbor algorithm that merged closely related sequences. V, D and J gene segments were assigned by aligning CDR3 sequences to IMGT reference sequences. Each retained sequence needed at least a six-nucleotide match to both a V gene segment and a J gene segment. Rearrangements were classified as productive when the CDR3 lacked stop codons and remained in frame with V and J, and all other rearrangements were classified as non-productive. CDR3 was defined according to IMGT convention as the region running from the second conserved V-encoded cysteine to the conserved J-encoded phenylalanine. In an earlier analysis of more than 550 of the donors, sequences lacking an unambiguous match to a single V gene segment were excluded. An earlier analysis of several hundred of the donors called V segments functional above 56.7% productive rearrangements and segregating when the between-donor standard deviation exceeded 5%. A statistical classification framework was developed to diagnose cytomegalovirus status using the catalog of TCR beta chain sequences. In a later analysis, TCR nucleotide sequences were compared against IMGT/GENE-DB human TR gene sequences so that V and J genes could be assigned. The TCRdist pipeline was used in a later analysis to assign CDR3 sequences and most-parsimonious VDJ recombination scenarios. In a later analysis, each TCR beta chain was defined by its CDR3 amino acid sequence together with its V-gene family, and reads lacking a unique V-gene family were excluded. A later analysis removed several hundred highly shared, low-generation-probability nucleotide sequences to deal with suspected cross-contamination and a sequencing artifact. In a later analysis, a clonal expansion index for each public chain was calculated from normalized within-repertoire ranks of inferred template counts. A later analysis computed generation probabilities with a VDJ recombination model fitted to out-of-frame rearrangements, and checked the results against IGoR. Hypergeometric tests were used in a later analysis to score TCR-TCR, TCR-HLA and TCR-CMV co-occurrence, with a repertoire-size bias correction applied to the TCR pairs. In a later analysis, false discovery rates were estimated by permuting HLA or CMV assignments 20 times. In a later analysis, co-occurring TCRs were grouped with DBSCAN, and TCRdist sequence similarity was added when clustering was performed within HLA-allele-positive subsets. Repertoires with fewer than 30,000 or more than 120,000 public chains were left out of co-occurrence clustering, as were a few repertoires with anomalous nucleotide sharing. Here the immuneACCESS table is served through TCRdb, limited to in-frame sequences with V and J called. Missing clones are a known gap in these copies; in checked studies unresolved V genes cover under half, and the rest lacks a known reason. V and J calls and clone size are given by that table; D and trimming were obtained from the DNA. In this sample the table shows more than 90,000 clones, more than 55% of which occur a single time. The ten top clones hold 5.5% to 6.5% of the sample.

What the research found in general, with its limitations: In a later analysis, some 17,000 TCR beta sequences were associated with specific HLA alleles at a false discovery rate of 0.05. In a later analysis, TCR association rates were found to vary across HLA loci, with the most associated TCRs seen for DRB1 alleles and the fewest for HLA-C alleles. CMV serostatus was the only immune exposure information available for the cohort. The presence/absence analyses assumed that sequencing depth was roughly uniform across donors, and that assumption may not be true. In a later analysis, HLA-associated TCR beta chains showed more clonal expansion and lower generation probabilities than non-associated chains that were equally common. Linkage disequilibrium might explain the correlated functional status among segregating V segments, but an unknown experimental factor could not be excluded. Some IMGT-functional V segments, including TRBV6-2 and TRBV6-3, could not be told apart with the 87-base-pair reads, so those segments were excluded. The authors suggested that the approach could potentially be generalized to other disease states and immunological phenotypes. Because HLA typing was unavailable for some donors at each locus, only the typed subset was used in association tests. Three of the identified cytomegalovirus-associated TCR beta chains were confirmed in vitro to be specific for cytomegalovirus antigens. In a later analysis, several top co-occurrence clusters were reported to appear linked to parvovirus B19, influenza, CMV and Epstein-Barr virus. In a later analysis, most CMV-associated TCR beta chains were found to appear HLA-restricted, with HLA associations seemingly driven largely by CMV exposure. The earlier analysis of approximately 540 of the donors excluded fewer than 20 rarely observed V segments, including chromosome 9 orphons, because counts were too low. V-gene and J-gene trimming of TCR beta chains was associated with a missense DCLRE1C variant in a later genetic analysis, and the association was replicated in an independent cohort. The sequencing pipeline was judged likely to have produced a cluster of highly shared sequence variants as a technical artifact. In an earlier analysis of a few hundred of the donors, most TCR beta V segments were observed in productive rearrangements about 90% or about 30% of the time, broadly matching IMGT annotations. In both the original and validation cohorts, the classifier was reported to diagnose cytomegalovirus status with high specificity and sensitivity. The study listed 164 TCR beta chains as associated with cytomegalovirus. When HLA alleles, especially DR and DQ, strongly co-occurred, attributing TCR associations to individual alleles was difficult. Compared with the approximately 710-donor mean, donors in an Asian-associated ancestry cluster had fewer N-insertions in productive TCRs, according to a later genetic analysis. A further reported finding was that TCR beta sequences accurately predicted the HLA-A and HLA-B alleles for most subjects in the first cohort. The cohort was sequenced for TCR beta chains only, and without alpha or paired-chain data the features that could be detected were limited. Across donors, most TCR sequences were observed very rarely, whereas some public TCRs were present in many individuals.

The CDR3 sequence holds 16 residues, the cysteine and phenylalanine included. The CDR3 DNA has 48 bases and is translated from base 1. From the germline V gene, CDR1 is MNHEY and CDR2 is SVGAGI. Unmatched junction bases come to 7, with V trimmed by 0 bases and J by 6 bases. The sample holds one count of this clone. Its binding antigen is unknown. Base qualities are not at hand, and no much larger clone is one base apart. The cohort comprised approximately 700 healthy bone marrow donors. Cohort members were all nominally healthy when sampled, although unrecorded immune exposures were likely present. The donor was CMV seropositive and was included in the group of 290 or so seropositive cohort members. A peripheral blood sample was collected from each donor, and TCR beta sequencing was performed on peripheral blood mononuclear cells. The Qiagen DNeasy Blood Extraction Kit was used to extract genomic DNA from the blood cell samples.

This sequence was found in a boy aged 5 to 17 in good health and CMV-seropositive. The chain links TRBV6-5 with TRBJ2-7, with TRBD1 identical over 11 junction bases. Input material: PBMCs. The encoded CDR3 is CASSYSPPGQGGEQYF. The sequence in DNA is TGTGCCAGCAGTTACTCGCCACCGGGACAGGGGGGCGAGCAGTACTTC.